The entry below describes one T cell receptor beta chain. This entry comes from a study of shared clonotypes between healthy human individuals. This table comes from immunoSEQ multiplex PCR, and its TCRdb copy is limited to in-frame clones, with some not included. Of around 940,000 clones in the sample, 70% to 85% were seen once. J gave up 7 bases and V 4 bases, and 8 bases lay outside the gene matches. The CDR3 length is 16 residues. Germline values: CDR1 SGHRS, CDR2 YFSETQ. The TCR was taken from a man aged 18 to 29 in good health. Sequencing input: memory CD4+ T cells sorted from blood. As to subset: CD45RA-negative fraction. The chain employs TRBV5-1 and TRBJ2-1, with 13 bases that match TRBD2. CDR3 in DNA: TGCGCCAGCAGCACCGGACTAGCGGGGGTTTTAAATGAGCAGTTCTTC. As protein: CASSTGLAGVLNEQFF.